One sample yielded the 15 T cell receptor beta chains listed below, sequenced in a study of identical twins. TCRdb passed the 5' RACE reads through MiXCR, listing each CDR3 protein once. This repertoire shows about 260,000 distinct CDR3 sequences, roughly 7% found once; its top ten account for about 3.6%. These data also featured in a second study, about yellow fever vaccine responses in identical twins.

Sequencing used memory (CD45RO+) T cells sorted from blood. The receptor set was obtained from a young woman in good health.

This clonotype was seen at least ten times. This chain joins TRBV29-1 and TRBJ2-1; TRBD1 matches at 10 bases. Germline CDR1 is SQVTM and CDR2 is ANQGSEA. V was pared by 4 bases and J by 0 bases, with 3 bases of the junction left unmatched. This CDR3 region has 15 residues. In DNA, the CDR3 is TGCAGCGTTGGGGGACAGGGGTTCTCCTACAATGAGCAGTTCTTC. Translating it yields CSVGGQGFSYNEQFF.

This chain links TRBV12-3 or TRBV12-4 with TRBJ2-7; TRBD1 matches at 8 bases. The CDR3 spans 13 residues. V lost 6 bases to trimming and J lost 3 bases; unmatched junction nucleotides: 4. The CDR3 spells CASRVQGGYEQYF. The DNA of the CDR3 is TGTGCCAGCAGGGTACAGGGGGGCTACGAGCAGTACTTC.

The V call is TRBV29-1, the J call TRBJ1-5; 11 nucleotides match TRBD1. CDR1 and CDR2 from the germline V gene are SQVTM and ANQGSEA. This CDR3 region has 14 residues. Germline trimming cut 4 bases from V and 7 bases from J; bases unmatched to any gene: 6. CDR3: CSVGGQGVGQPQHF. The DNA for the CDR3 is TGCAGCGTTGGGGGACAGGGGGTAGGCCAGCCCCAGCATTTT.

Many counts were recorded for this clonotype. For the CDR3, the DNA is TGTGCCAGCAGTTTCATAACTAGCGGGCAAGAGACCCAGTACTTC. Its translation is CASSFITSGQETQYF. V gene TRBV12-3 or TRBV12-4 combines with J gene TRBJ2-5; 9 bases line up with TRBD2. The CDR3 loop spans 15 amino acids. J lost 2 bases, V lost 3 bases, and 4 bases had no gene match.

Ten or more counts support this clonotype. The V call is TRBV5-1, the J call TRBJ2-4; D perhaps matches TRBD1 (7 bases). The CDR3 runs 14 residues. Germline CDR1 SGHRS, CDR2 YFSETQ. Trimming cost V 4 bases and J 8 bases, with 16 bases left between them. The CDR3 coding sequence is TGCGCCAGCAGCCTTCGACAGGGAGGAGACATTCAGTACTTC. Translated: CASSLRQGGDIQYF.

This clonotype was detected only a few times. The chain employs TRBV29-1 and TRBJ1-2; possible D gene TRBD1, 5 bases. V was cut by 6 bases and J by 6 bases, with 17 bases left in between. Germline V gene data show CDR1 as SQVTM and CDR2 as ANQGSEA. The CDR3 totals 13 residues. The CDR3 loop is CSVDAGFRDGYTF. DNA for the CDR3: TGCAGCGTCGATGCAGGGTTTAGGGATGGCTACACCTTC.

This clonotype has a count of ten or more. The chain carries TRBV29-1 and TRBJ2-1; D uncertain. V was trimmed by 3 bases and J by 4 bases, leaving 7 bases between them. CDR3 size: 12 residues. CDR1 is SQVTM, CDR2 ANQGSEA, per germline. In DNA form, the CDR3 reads TGCAGCGTTGATGGGATATACAATGAGCAGTTCTTC. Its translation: CSVDGIYNEQFF.

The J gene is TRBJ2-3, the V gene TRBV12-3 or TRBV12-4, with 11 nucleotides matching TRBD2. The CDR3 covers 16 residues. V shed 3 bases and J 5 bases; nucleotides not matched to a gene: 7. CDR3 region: CASSFLAGGPGDTQYF. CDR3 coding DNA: TGTGCCAGCAGTTTCTTAGCGGGAGGGCCGGGAGATACGCAGTATTTT.

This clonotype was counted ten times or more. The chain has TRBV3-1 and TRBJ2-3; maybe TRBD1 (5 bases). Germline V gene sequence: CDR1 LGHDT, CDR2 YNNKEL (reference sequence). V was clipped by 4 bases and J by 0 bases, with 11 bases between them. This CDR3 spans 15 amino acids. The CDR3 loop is CASSPTQGSTDTQYF. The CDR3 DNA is TGTGCCAGCAGCCCCACCCAGGGAAGCACAGATACGCAGTATTTT.

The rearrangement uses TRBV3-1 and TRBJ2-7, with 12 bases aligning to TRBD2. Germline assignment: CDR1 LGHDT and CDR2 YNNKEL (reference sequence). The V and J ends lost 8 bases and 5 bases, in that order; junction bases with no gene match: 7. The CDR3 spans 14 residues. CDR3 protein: CASSPSGRAHEQYF. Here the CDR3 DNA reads TGTGCCAGCTCCCCTAGCGGGAGGGCTCACGAGCAGTACTTC.

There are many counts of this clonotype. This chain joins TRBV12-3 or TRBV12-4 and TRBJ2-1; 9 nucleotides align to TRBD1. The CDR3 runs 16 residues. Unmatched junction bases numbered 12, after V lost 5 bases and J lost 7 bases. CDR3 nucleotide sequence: TGTGCCAGCAGTGATCGGACCGGGACAGGGTTAAATGAGCAGTTCTTC. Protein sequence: CASSDRTGTGLNEQFF.

The CDR3 DNA follows: TGTGCCAGCATCCATAGTGGGTCTGGGTCTAGTGAGCAGTTCTTC. Translation: CASIHSGSGSSEQFF. The rearrangement uses TRBV7-2 and TRBJ2-1; D is uncertain. Germline assignment: CDR1 SGHTA and CDR2 FQGNSA. The CDR3 runs to 15 residues. V lost 7 bases and J lost 9, with 22 bases in between.

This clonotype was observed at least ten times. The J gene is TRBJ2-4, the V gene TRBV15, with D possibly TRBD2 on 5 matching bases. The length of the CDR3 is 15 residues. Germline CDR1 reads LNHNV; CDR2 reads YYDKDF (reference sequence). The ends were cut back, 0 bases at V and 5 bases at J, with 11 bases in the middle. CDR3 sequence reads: CATSRDPSSENIQYF. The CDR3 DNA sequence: TGTGCCACCAGCAGAGATCCTAGCTCCGAAAACATTCAGTACTTC.

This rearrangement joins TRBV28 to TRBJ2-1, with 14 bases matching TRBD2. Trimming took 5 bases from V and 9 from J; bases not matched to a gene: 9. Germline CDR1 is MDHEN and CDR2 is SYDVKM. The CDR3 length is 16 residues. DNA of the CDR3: TGTGCCAGCAGTGAGGCCGGGACTAGCGGGAGTAGTGAGCAGTTCTTC. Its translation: CASSEAGTSGSSEQFF.

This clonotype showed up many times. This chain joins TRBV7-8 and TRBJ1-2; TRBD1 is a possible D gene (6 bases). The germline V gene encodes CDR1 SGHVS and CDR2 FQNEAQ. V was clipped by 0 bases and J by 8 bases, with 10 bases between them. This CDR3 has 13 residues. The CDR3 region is CASSLASGEGYTF. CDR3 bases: TGTGCCAGCAGCTTAGCCTCAGGGGAAGGCTACACCTTC.